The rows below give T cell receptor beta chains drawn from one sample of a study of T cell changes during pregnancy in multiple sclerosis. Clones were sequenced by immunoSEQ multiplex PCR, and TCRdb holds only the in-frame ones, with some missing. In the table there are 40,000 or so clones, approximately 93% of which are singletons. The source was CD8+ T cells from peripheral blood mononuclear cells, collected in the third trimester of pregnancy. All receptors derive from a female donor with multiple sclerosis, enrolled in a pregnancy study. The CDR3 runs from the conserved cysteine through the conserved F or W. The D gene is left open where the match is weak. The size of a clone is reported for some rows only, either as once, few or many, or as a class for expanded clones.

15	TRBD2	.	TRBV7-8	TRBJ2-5	TGTGCCAGCAGCTTAGAAGCGGGGGGAGGAGAGACCCAGTACTTC	CASSLEAGGGETQYF
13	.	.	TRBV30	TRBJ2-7	TGTGCCTGGGAAACTACAGGGCGATATGAGCAGTACTTC	CAWETTGRYEQYF
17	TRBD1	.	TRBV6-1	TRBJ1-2	TGTGCCAGCAGTGCATGGGGACAGGGCGTAGCTAACTATGGCTACACCTTC	CASSAWGQGVANYGYTF
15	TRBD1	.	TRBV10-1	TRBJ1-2	TGCGCCAGCAGGAGCCCGGACAGGGGATTCTATGGCTACACCTTC	CASRSPDRGFYGYTF
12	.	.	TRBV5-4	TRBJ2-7	TGTGCCAGCAGCTTGGCCGGGACAGAGCAGTACTTC	CASSLAGTEQYF
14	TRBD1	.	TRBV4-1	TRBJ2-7	TGCGCCAGCAGCCCACCGGGACAGGAGCACGAGCAGTACTTC	CASSPPGQEHEQYF
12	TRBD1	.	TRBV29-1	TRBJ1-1	TGCAGCGTGCCAGGACAGGGCACTGAAGCTTTCTTT	CSVPGQGTEAFF
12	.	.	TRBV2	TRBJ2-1	TGTGCCAGCAGTTTAGTATCCGATGAGCAGTTCTTC	CASSLVSDEQFF
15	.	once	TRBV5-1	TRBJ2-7	TGCGCCAGCAGCTTGGCCCAGGGTATTCTCTACGAGCAGTACTTC	CASSLAQGILYEQYF
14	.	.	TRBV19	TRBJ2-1	TGTGCCAGTAAGACAGCAAGCTCCTACAATGAGCAGTTCTTC	CASKTASSYNEQFF